This TCR beta chain was sequenced in a study of control samples from healthy donors and cancer patients. This CDR3 region has 14 residues. CDR1 and CDR2 from the germline V gene are MGHRA and YSYEKL. Deletions cut 2 bases from V and 1 base from J, with 7 bases between. The data were produced by immunoSEQ multiplex PCR, yet TCRdb's version contains in-frame clones alone and is incomplete. The table includes fewer than 200,000 clones, around 93% detected once. What was sequenced was blood. This sequence was found in a man between 18 and 35 years old in good health. The chain uses TRBV4-1 and TRBJ2-3; unclear D gene. The CDR3 is CASSQRPGTDTQYF. The CDR3 region has the DNA TGCGCCAGCAGCCAACGCCCGGGCACAGATACGCAGTATTTT.